This T cell receptor (beta chain) was captured by sequencing in a study of cytotoxic CD8 clonotypes in ibrutinib-treated CLL. Whole-study context: There were about 12 relapsed/refractory patients and about 15 treatment-naive patients, and under 18 were IGHV unmutated. Productive templates per sample averaged 255,043; productive rearrangements, 75,000 to 100,000.

Depths of 1 in 200,000 to 1 in 1 million T cells were the sequencing target. TCRdb's copy holds only in-frame clones and misses some; the assay was immunoSEQ multiplex PCR. The table records fewer than 400,000 clones, 67% of them present only once. TCR beta libraries used roughly 1.9 micrograms of DNA from cryopreserved PBMCs. This CDR3 has 14 amino acids. Germline CDR1 MNHEY, CDR2 SMNVEV (reference sequence). The gene calls are TRBV27 and TRBJ2-1; TRBD2 matches 10 bases. The sample here was PBMCs, taken after 36 months of ibrutinib treatment. The TCR sequence derives from a human donor with chronic lymphocytic leukemia. CDR3: CATGLADSYNEQFF. As DNA, the CDR3 is TGTGCGACCGGACTAGCGGACTCCTACAATGAGCAGTTCTTC.